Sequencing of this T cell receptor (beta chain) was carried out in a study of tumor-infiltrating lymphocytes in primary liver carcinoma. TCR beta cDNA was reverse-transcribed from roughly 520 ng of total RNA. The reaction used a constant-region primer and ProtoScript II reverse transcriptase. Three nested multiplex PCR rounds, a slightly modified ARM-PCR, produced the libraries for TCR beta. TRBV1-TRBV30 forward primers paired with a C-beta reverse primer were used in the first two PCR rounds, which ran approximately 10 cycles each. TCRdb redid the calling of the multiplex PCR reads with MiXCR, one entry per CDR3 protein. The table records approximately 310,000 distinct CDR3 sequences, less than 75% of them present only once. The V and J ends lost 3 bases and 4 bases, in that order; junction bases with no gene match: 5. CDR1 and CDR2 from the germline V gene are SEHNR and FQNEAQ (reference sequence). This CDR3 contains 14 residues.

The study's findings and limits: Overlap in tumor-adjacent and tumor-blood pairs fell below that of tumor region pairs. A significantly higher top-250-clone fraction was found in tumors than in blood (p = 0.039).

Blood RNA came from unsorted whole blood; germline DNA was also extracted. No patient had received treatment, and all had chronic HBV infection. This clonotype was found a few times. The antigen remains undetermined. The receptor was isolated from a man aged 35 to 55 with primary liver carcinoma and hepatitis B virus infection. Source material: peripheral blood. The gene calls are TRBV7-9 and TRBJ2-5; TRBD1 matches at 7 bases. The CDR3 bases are TGTGCCAGCAGCTTGGGACAGAATAGAGAGACCCAGTACTTC. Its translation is CASSLGQNRETQYF.